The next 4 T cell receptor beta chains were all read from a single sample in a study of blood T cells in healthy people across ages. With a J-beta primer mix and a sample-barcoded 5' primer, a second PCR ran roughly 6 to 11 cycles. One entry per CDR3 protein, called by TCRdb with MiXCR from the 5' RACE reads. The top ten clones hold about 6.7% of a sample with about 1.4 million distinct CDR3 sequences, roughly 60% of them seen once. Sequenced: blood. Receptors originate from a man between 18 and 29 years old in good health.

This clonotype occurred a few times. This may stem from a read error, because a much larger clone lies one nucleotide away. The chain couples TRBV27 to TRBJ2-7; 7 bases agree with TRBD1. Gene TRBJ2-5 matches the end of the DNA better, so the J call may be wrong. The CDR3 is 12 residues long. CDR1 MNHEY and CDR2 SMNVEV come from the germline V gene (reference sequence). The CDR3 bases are TGTGCCAGCAGCCAACAGGGGGAGACCCAGTACTTC. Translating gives CASSQQGETQYF.

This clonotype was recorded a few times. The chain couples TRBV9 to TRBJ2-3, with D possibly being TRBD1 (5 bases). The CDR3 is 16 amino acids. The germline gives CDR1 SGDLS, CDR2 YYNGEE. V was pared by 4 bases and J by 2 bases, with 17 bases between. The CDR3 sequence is CASSRNRMADTDTQYF. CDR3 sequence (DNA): TGTGCCAGCAGCAGAAACAGGATGGCCGACACAGATACGCAGTATTTT. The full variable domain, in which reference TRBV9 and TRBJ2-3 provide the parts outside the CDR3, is DSGVTQTPKHLITATGQRVTLRCSPRSGDLSVYWYQQSLDQGLQFLIQYYNGEERAKGNILERFSAQQFPDLHSELNLSSLELGDSALYFCASSRNRMADTDTQYFGPGTRLTVL.

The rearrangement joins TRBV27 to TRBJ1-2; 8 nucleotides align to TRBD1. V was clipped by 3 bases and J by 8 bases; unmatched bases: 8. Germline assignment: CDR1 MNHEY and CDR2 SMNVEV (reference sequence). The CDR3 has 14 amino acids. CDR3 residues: CASSFQGAYVGYTF. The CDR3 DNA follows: TGTGCCAGCAGTTTTCAGGGGGCCTATGTGGGCTACACCTTC.

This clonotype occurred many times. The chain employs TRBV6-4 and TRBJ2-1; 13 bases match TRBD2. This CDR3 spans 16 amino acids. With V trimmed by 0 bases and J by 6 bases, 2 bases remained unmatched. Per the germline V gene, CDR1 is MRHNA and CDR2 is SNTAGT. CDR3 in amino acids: CASSDSGTSGANEQFF. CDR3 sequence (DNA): TGTGCCAGCAGTGACTCGGGGACTAGCGGGGCCAATGAGCAGTTCTTC.